The 32 T cell receptor beta chains below come from one sample, sequenced in a study of beta chain features in type 1 diabetes. Every isolated RNA sample was fully reverse transcribed, so sequencing captured expressed TCRB transcripts. The assay was immunoSEQ multiplex PCR, and TCRdb's table has in-frame clones only and misses some. In the table there are fewer than 250,000 clones, over 12% of which are singletons. What was sequenced was naive CD4+ T cells from blood. These receptors all come from a woman between 40 and 55 years old in good health.

This clone came up a few times. The chain combines TRBV5-1 with TRBJ1-6, with a weak D call TRBD1 (6 bases). This CDR3 is built from 15 residues. The germline gives CDR1 SGHRS, CDR2 YFSETQ. V gave up 4 bases and J gave up 6 bases, with 14 bases separating them. The CDR3 here is CASSSGQQLNSPLHF. The CDR3 DNA reads as TGCGCCAGCAGCAGTGGACAGCAACTTAATTCACCCCTCCACTTT.

The chain couples TRBV5-1 to TRBJ2-3, with D possibly TRBD1 on 6 matching bases. CDR1 and CDR2 from the germline V gene are SGHRS and YFSETQ. The CDR3 is made up of 19 amino acids. The V and J ends lost 6 bases and 3 bases respectively, with 29 bases between them. The CDR3 loop is CASNGQGTPSKVATDTQYF. Here the CDR3 DNA reads TGCGCCAGCAATGGGCAAGGGACACCATCAAAGGTAGCAACAGATACGCAGTATTTT.

The gene calls are TRBV7-8 and TRBJ2-7; D not resolved. V was shortened by 4 bases and J by 2 bases, with 12 bases between the two germline ends. From germline, CDR1 is SGHVS and CDR2 FQNEAQ. This CDR3 region has 14 residues. CDR3 sequence: CASSSNSDAYEQYF. CDR3 nucleotides: TGTGCCAGCAGCTCGAACAGTGACGCCTACGAGCAGTACTTC.

V gene TRBV29-1 combines with J gene TRBJ1-3; 7 nucleotides agree with TRBD1. Germline CDR1 is SQVTM and CDR2 is ANQGSEA. The CDR3 spans 15 residues. V lost 4 bases, J lost 0 bases, and 6 bases stayed unmatched. The CDR3 spells CSVGDSLSSGNTIYF. The CDR3 DNA reads TGCAGCGTTGGGGACAGCCTGTCCTCTGGAAACACCATATATTTT.

A word on this clone: Other nucleotide sequences from this sample produce the same CDR3. The V and J genes are TRBV5-4 and TRBJ2-5; D gene ambiguous. Germline assignment: CDR1 SGHNT and CDR2 YYREEE (reference sequence). The CDR3 is made up of 12 amino acids. V shed 0 bases and J shed 5 bases, with 5 bases lying between them. CDR3 bases: TGTGCCAGCAGCTTGGCTAGGGAGACCCAGTACTTC. This encodes CASSLARETQYF.

CDR3 in amino acids: CASSEARSLNEQFF. CDR3 DNA: TGTGCCAGCAGTGAAGCAAGGAGTCTCAATGAGCAGTTCTTC. The rearrangement uses TRBV6-1 and TRBJ2-1; D is uncertain. V was cut by 0 bases and J by 6 bases, with 9 bases left in between. The CDR3 runs to 14 residues. Germline values: CDR1 MNHNS, CDR2 SASEGT.

This clone was seen a handful of times. The chain combines TRBV5-1 with TRBJ2-3, with 10 bases identical to TRBD2. Germline values: CDR1 SGHRS, CDR2 YFSETQ. The V and J ends lost 4 bases and 6 bases, in that order; junction bases with no gene match: 8. This CDR3 has 15 residues. In DNA, the CDR3 is TGCGCCAGCAGCCTGATAGCGGGGGGTGTGGATACGCAGTATTTT. Its protein is CASSLIAGGVDTQYF.

This chain connects TRBV11-2 to TRBJ2-2, with D possibly matching TRBD1 (6 bases). The CDR3 consists of 14 residues. Germline V gene data show CDR1 as SGHAT and CDR2 as FQNNGV. V was cut by 4 bases and J by 6 bases, with 12 bases left in between. The CDR3 is CASSWSQGAGELFF. The CDR3 DNA sequence: TGTGCCAGCAGCTGGTCACAGGGAGCCGGGGAGCTGTTTTTT.

This clone was observed many times. The gene calls are TRBV10-3 and TRBJ2-3; 11 nucleotides align to TRBD2. The V segment lost 6 bases and the J segment 2 bases; nucleotides outside the gene matches: 4. CDR1 ENHRY and CDR2 SYGVKD come from the germline V gene. The CDR3 extends over 15 amino acids. The CDR3 sequence: CAIRMTSGATDTQYF. The CDR3 bases are TGTGCCATCAGGATGACTAGCGGGGCCACAGATACGCAGTATTTT.

This chain joins TRBV4-1 and TRBJ1-5; TRBD1 agrees at 7 bases. Looked up from germline, CDR1 is MGHRA and CDR2 is YSYEKL. The CDR3 loop spans 14 amino acids. V lost 4 bases to trimming and J lost 2 bases; unmatched junction nucleotides: 2. The CDR3 bases are TGCGCCAGCAGCCCTGGACAGGGCAATCAGCCCCAGCATTTT. Residues: CASSPGQGNQPQHF.

This clone was counted a few times. V is TRBV2 and J is TRBJ2-3; 10 nucleotides line up with TRBD1. The CDR3 consists of 15 residues. V gave up 5 bases and J gave up 2 bases; unmatched junction bases: 4. Germline-derived CDR1 and CDR2 are SNHLY and FYNNEI. Written as DNA, the CDR3 is TGTGCCAGCAGTCGGGACAGGGGCTTCACAGATACGCAGTATTTT. It specifies CASSRDRGFTDTQYF.

The chain combines TRBV5-1 with TRBJ2-1, with 8 positions matching TRBD1. The CDR3 has 15 residues. Trimming at V came to 0 bases and at J to 5 bases, leaving 4 bases not matched to a gene. Germline CDR1 is SGHRS and CDR2 is YFSETQ. The CDR3: CASSLGQGLNNEQFF. The CDR3 DNA reads as TGCGCCAGCAGCTTGGGACAGGGGCTTAACAATGAGCAGTTCTTC.

This chain uses TRBV5-4 with TRBJ2-5; TRBD1 matches 9 bases. The J call could be wrong; TRBJ2-7 is a better fit for the DNA end. CDR1 and CDR2 from the germline V gene are SGHNT and YYREEE (reference sequence). CDR3 size: 14 residues. CDR3 protein: CASSPDRGRYEQYF. The CDR3 DNA is TGTGCCAGCAGCCCGGACAGGGGCCGATACGAGCAGTACTTC.

As concerns this clone: Compared with germline, one end of the junction differs, possibly owing to a read error. The chain recombines TRBV7-7 with TRBJ2-3; a possible D gene is TRBD2 (6 bases). CDR3 size: 13 residues. The germline V gene has CDR1 SSHAT and CDR2 FNYEAQ (reference sequence). The CDR3, as DNA: TGTGCTAGCAGCCCGGGGAGGACAGATACGCAGTATTTT. Translation gives CASSPGRTDTQYF.

The chain recombines TRBV4-2 with TRBJ2-7; 9 bases agree with TRBD2. With 0 bases clipped from V and 2 bases from J, the junction kept 5 bases outside the gene matches. The CDR3 is made up of 16 amino acids. Per germline, CDR1 LGHNA and CDR2 YNFKEQ. DNA for the CDR3: TGTGCCAGCAGCCAAGATGCGGGGGGGAAAACCTACGAGCAGTACTTC. It codes for CASSQDAGGKTYEQYF.

This chain uses TRBV29-1 with TRBJ1-2; D not resolved. V was cut by 4 bases and J by 6 bases, with 12 bases left in between. CDR3 length: 12 residues. Germline V lookup: CDR1 SQVTM, CDR2 ANQGSEA. This CDR3 reads CSVGVYLNGYTF. CDR3 DNA sequence: TGCAGCGTTGGAGTTTACCTAAATGGCTACACCTTC.

The chain employs TRBV5-1 and TRBJ1-1, with D hard to call. Germline V gives CDR1 SGHRS, CDR2 YFSETQ. Deletions cut 0 bases from V and 3 bases from J, with 12 bases between. This CDR3 is 15 amino acids long. The CDR3 bases are TGCGCCAGCAGCTTGGTTTGGAACGGGGACACTGAAGCTTTCTTT. Protein sequence: CASSLVWNGDTEAFF.

The chain uses TRBV4-2 and TRBJ2-7, with TRBD1 as a possible D gene (6 bases). Germline CDR1 is LGHNA and CDR2 is YNFKEQ. The CDR3 spans 18 residues. V was trimmed by 0 bases and J by 0 bases, leaving 18 bases between them. CDR3 coding DNA: TGTGCCAGCAGCCAAGACATTGGGACACCCGGCGGCTCCTACGAGCAGTACTTC. Encoded protein: CASSQDIGTPGGSYEQYF.

The chain joins TRBV19 to TRBJ1-1; TRBD1 aligns across 7 bases. This CDR3 is 13 amino acids long. The junction had 12 bases not matched to a gene; V was cut back by 10 bases and J by 7 bases. CDR1 is LNHDA, CDR2 SQIVND, per germline (reference sequence). The CDR3 protein is CATKRAGGIEAFF. The CDR3 DNA reads as TGTGCCACCAAGCGGGCAGGGGGAATTGAAGCTTTCTTT. Full variable domain (rest looked up from reference TRBV19 and TRBJ1-1): DGGITQSPKYLFRKEGQNVTLSCEQNLNHDAMYWYRQDPGQGLRLIYYSQIVNDFQKGDIAEGYSVSREKKESFPLTVTSAQKNPTAFYLCATKRAGGIEAFFGQGTRLTVV.

This clone came up a few times. This chain links TRBV9 with TRBJ1-1; 9 bases align to TRBD1. CDR1 is SGDLS, CDR2 YYNGEE, per germline. The CDR3 has 16 amino acids. V was pared by 5 bases and J by 0 bases, with 8 bases of the junction left unmatched. The CDR3 reads CASSWGTGRVNTEAFF. The CDR3 DNA follows: TGTGCCAGCAGTTGGGGGACAGGGAGGGTGAACACTGAAGCTTTCTTT.

The chain carries TRBV6-5 and TRBJ2-7, with D possibly being TRBD1 (6 bases). This CDR3 is 14 amino acids long. In germline, CDR1 is MNHEY, CDR2 SVGAGI. Trimming removed 8 bases at V and 7 bases at J, with 21 bases between. The CDR3 DNA sequence: TGTGCCAGCCACCTGGAAGGGGGATCCGGGGAGCAGTACTTC. Its translation: CASHLEGGSGEQYF.

The CDR3 region is CASSEWTGGEADTQYF. As DNA, the CDR3 is TGTGCCAGCAGTGAATGGACAGGGGGAGAGGCAGATACGCAGTATTTT. The rearrangement uses TRBV25-1 and TRBJ2-3; 10 bases are shared with TRBD1. Germline CDR1 is MGHDK and CDR2 is SYGVNS. The CDR3 is 16 residues long. The trim removed 1 base at V and 4 bases at J, leaving 5 bases unmatched.

This clone was counted a few times. CDR3 DNA sequence: TGTGCCAGCACCTTCACAGATACGCAGTATTTT. Protein: CASTFTDTQYF. The chain is built from TRBV6-5 and TRBJ2-3; D not resolved. CDR1 and CDR2 from the germline V gene are MNHEY and SVGAGI. This CDR3 is built from 11 residues. V was shortened by 7 bases and J by 2 bases, with 4 bases between the two germline ends.

This clone appeared a few times. The J gene is TRBJ2-5, the V gene TRBV11-3, with 13 bases aligning to TRBD2. This CDR3 contains 13 residues. Germline V gene lookup returns CDR1 SGHNT and CDR2 YENEEA. CDR3 loop: CARGLAGDRTQYF. CDR3 nucleotides: TGTGCGAGAGGACTAGCGGGGGACCGGACCCAGTACTTC.

V usage is TRBV14 and J usage is TRBJ2-1; the D gene is possibly TRBD2 (6 bases). V lost 4 bases, J lost 9 bases, and 16 bases lay in between. CDR1 is SGHDN and CDR2 is FVKESK in the germline V gene. This CDR3 spans 14 amino acids. The CDR3 DNA follows: TGTGCCAGCAGCCCCCGGGGACTTGTTGGTGAGCAGTTCTTC. Translating it yields CASSPRGLVGEQFF.

The rearrangement uses TRBV4-1 and TRBJ2-1, with 12 bases aligning to TRBD2. Germline CDR1 reads MGHRA; CDR2 reads YSYEKL. J gave up 8 bases and V 3 bases, and 8 bases lay outside the gene matches. The CDR3 consists of 16 residues. CDR3 nucleotide sequence: TGCGCCAGCAGCCAGTTTCTAGCGGGGGGGACCCATGAGCAGTTCTTC. Encoded protein: CASSQFLAGGTHEQFF.

The gene calls are TRBV5-6 and TRBJ2-5, with 12 bases that match TRBD1. CDR1 is SGHDT and CDR2 is YYEEEE in the germline V gene. Germline trimming cut 4 bases from V and 5 bases from J; bases unmatched to any gene: 3. The CDR3 extends over 14 amino acids. The CDR3 DNA reads TGTGCCAGCAGCGGGACAGGGGGCCGGGAGACCCAGTACTTC. Translation: CASSGTGGRETQYF. Full variable domain (outside the CDR3, taken from reference TRBV5-6 and TRBJ2-5): DAGVTQSPTHLIKTRGQQVTLRCSPKSGHDTVSWYQQALGQGPQFIFQYYEEEERQRGNFPDRFSGHQFPNYSSELNVNALLLGDSALYLCASSGTGGRETQYFGPGTRLLVL.

V usage is TRBV4-3 and J usage is TRBJ2-2, with D possibly TRBD2 on 7 matching bases. The CDR3 runs 17 residues. The germline gives CDR1 LGHNA, CDR2 YSLEER. The V end was cut by 4 bases, the J end by 4 bases, with 19 bases between. The CDR3: CASSPQLAGAVTGELFF. In DNA form, the CDR3 reads TGCGCCAGCAGCCCTCAGCTTGCGGGGGCCGTCACCGGGGAGCTGTTTTTT.

The chain links TRBV5-1 to TRBJ2-7; D might be TRBD2 (5 bases). CDR3 size: 12 residues. CDR1 and CDR2 (germline): SGHRS, YFSETQ. V lost 5 bases and J 6 bases, leaving 12 bases between the germline ends. The CDR3 DNA is TGCGCCAGCAGAGAACTAGGACTCGAGCAGTACTTC. It codes for CASRELGLEQYF.

This clone came up a few times. This rearrangement joins TRBV9 to TRBJ1-2, with D possibly TRBD1 on 5 matching bases. This CDR3 has 16 amino acids. V was pared by 4 bases and J by 2 bases, with 18 bases between. The germline V gene has CDR1 SGDLS and CDR2 YYNGEE. The CDR3 DNA sequence: TGTGCCAGCAGCACCGGGGGGAGGGAGGTGAACTATGGCTACACCTTC. As protein: CASSTGGREVNYGYTF. Filled out from reference TRBV9 and TRBJ1-2, the complete variable domain reads DSGVTQTPKHLITATGQRVTLRCSPRSGDLSVYWYQQSLDQGLQFLIQYYNGEERAKGNILERFSAQQFPDLHSELNLSSLELGDSALYFCASSTGGREVNYGYTFGSGTRLTVV.

The chain carries TRBV7-7 and TRBJ2-5; D possibly corresponds to TRBD2 (5 bases). Trimming left V 5 bases short and J 2 bases short, with 12 bases between. Germline V lookup: CDR1 SSHAT, CDR2 FNYEAQ (reference sequence). The CDR3 length is 14 residues. The chain's CDR3 is CASSERGIQETQYF. CDR3 sequence (DNA): TGTGCCAGCAGCGAACGAGGGATTCAAGAGACCCAGTACTTC.

This clone has at least ten counts. The rearrangement uses TRBV4-3 and TRBJ2-7, with D perhaps TRBD1 (5 bases). CDR3 size: 15 residues. The V end lost 1 base, the J end lost 3 bases, and 13 bases lay between the germline ends. The germline V gene has CDR1 LGHNA and CDR2 YSLEER. CDR3 region: CASSQGVQGRYEQYF. The CDR3 coding sequence is TGCGCCAGCAGCCAAGGGGTTCAGGGTCGCTACGAGCAGTACTTC.